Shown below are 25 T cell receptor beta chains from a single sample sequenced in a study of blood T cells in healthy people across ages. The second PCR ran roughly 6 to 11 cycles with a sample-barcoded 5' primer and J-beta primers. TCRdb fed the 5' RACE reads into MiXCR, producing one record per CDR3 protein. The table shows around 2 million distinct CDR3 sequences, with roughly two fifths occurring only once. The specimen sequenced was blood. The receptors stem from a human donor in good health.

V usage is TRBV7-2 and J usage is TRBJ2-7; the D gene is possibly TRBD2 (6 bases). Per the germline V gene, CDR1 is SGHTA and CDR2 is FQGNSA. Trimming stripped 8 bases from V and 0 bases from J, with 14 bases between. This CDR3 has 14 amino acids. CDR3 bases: TGTGCCAGCTCTGCCCGGGGGAACTCCTACGAGCAGTACTTC. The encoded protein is CASSARGNSYEQYF.

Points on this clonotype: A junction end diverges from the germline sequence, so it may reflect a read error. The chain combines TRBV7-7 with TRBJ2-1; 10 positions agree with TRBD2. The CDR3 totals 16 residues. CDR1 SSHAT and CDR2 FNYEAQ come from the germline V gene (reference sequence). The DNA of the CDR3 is TGTGCTAGCAGCTTCTCTAGCGGGGGAGATCACAATGAGCAGTTCTTC. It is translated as CASSFSSGGDHNEQFF.

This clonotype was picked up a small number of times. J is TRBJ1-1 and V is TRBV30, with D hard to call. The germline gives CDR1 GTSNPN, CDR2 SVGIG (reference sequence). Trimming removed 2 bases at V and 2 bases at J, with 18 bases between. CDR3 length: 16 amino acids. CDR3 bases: TGTGCCTGGAGTCTGGGCAGGCACGTTCCAAACACTGAAGCTTTCTTT. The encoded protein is CAWSLGRHVPNTEAFF.

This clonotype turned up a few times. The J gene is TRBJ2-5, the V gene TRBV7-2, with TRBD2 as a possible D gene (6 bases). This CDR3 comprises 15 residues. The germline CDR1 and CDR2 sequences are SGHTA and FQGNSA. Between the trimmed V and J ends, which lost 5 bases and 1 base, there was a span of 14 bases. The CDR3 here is CASSLGMGGQETQYF. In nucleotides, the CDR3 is TGTGCCAGCAGCCTAGGTATGGGAGGCCAAGAGACCCAGTACTTC.

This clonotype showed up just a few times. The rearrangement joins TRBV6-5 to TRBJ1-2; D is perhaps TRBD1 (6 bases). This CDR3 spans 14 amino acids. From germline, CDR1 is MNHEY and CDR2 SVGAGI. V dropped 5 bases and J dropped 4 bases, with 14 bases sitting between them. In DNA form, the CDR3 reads TGTGCCAGCAGTCGGAAGGACAGATTCTATGGCTACACCTTC. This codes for CASSRKDRFYGYTF.

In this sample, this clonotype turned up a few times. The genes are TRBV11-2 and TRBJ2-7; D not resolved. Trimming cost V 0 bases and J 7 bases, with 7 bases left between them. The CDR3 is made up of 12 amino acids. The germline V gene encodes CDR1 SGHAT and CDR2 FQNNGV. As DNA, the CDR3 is TGTGCCAGCAGCTTAGATCCCCAGGAGCAGTACTTC. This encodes CASSLDPQEQYF.

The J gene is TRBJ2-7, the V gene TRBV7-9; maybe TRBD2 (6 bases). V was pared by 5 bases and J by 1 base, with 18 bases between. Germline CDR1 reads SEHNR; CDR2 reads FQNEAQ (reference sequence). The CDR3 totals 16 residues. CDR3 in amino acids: CASSRGPGRGSYEQYF. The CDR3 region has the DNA TGTGCCAGCAGCAGAGGACCGGGACGGGGGTCCTACGAGCAGTACTTC.

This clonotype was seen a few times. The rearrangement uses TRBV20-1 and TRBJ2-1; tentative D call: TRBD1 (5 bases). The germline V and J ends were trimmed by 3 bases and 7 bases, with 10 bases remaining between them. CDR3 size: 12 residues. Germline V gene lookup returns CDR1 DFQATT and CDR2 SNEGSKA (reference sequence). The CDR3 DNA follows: TGCAGTGCTAGGGGCAGGGAAAATGAGCAGTTCTTC. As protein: CSARGRENEQFF.

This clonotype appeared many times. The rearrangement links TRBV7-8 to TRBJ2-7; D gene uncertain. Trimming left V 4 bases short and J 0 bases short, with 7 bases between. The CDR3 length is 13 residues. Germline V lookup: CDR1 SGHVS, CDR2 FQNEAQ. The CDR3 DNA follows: TGTGCCAGCAGCTGGGGTAGCTCCTACGAGCAGTACTTC. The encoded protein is CASSWGSSYEQYF.

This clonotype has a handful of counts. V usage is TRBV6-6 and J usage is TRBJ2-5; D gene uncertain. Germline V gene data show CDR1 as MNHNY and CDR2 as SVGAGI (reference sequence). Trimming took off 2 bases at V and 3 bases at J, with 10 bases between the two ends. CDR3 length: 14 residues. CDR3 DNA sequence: TGTGCCAGCAGTTACGAGGCAATTGAAGAGACCCAGTACTTC. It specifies CASSYEAIEETQYF.

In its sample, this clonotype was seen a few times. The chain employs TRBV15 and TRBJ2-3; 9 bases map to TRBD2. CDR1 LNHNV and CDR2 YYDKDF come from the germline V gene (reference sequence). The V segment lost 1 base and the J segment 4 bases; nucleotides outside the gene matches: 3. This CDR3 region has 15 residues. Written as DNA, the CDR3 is TGTGCCACCAGCAGAGGGGGCGGGGGGGCAGATACGCAGTATTTT. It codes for CATSRGGGGADTQYF.

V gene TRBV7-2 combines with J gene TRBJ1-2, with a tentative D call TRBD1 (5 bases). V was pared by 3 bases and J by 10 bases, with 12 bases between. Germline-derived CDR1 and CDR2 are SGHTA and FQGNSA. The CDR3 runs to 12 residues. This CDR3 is CASSFGAVDYTF. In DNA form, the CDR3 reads TGTGCCAGCAGCTTTGGGGCGGTAGACTACACCTTC.

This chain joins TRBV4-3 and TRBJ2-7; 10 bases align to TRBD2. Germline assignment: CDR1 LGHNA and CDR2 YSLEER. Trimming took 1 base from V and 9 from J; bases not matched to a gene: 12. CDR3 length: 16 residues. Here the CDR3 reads CASSQGILAGTDGQYF. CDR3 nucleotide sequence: TGCGCCAGCAGCCAAGGGATACTAGCGGGGACAGACGGGCAGTACTTC.

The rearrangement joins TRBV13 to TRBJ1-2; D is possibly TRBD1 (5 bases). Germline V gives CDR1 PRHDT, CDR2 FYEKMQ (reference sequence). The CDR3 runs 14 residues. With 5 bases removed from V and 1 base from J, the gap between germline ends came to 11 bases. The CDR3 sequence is CASSTGHLNYGYTF. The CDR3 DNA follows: TGTGCCAGCAGCACCGGACACCTTAACTATGGCTACACCTTC.

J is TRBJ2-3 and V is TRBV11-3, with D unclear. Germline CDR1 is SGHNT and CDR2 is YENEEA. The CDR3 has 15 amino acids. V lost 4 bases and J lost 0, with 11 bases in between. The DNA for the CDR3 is TGTGCCAGCAGCTCTAGACACATGAGCACAGATACGCAGTATTTT. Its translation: CASSSRHMSTDTQYF.

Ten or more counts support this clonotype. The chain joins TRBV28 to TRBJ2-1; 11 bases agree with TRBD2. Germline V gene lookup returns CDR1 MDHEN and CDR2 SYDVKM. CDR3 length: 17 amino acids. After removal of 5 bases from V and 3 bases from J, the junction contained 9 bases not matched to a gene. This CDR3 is CASSKHRLAGSYNEQFF. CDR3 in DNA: TGTGCCAGCAGTAAACACAGACTAGCGGGGAGCTACAATGAGCAGTTCTTC.

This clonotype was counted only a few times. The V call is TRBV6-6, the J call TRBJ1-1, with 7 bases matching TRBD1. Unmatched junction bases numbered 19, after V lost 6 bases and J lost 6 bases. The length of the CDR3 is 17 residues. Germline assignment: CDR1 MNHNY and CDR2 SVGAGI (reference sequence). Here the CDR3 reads CASRQREPTGINPEAFF. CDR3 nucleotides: TGTGCCAGCAGACAACGCGAACCGACAGGGATCAATCCTGAAGCTTTCTTT.

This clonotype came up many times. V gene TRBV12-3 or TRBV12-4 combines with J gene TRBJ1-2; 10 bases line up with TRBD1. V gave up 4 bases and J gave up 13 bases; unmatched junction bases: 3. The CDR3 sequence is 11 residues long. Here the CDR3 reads CASSSWTGGTF. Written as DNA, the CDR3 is TGTGCCAGCAGTTCCTGGACAGGGGGCACCTTC.

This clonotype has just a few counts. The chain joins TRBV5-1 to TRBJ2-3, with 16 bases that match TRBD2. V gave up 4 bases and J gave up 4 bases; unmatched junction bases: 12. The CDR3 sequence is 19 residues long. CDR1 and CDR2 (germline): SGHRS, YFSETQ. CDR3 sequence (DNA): TGCGCCAGCAGCCTCCAGGCCGGGACTAGCGGGGGGGCGTCAGATACGCAGTATTTT. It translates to CASSLQAGTSGGASDTQYF.

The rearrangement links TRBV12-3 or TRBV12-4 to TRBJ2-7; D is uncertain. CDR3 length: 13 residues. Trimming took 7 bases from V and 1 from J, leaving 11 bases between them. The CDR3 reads CASTTRGSYEQYF. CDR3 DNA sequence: TGTGCCAGCACCACTCGCGGATCCTACGAGCAGTACTTC.

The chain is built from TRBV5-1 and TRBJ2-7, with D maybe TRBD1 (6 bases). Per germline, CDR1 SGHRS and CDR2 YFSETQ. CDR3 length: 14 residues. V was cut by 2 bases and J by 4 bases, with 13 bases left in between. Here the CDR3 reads CASSLSQGKYEQYF. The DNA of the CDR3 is TGCGCCAGCAGCTTATCCCAGGGGAAATACGAGCAGTACTTC.

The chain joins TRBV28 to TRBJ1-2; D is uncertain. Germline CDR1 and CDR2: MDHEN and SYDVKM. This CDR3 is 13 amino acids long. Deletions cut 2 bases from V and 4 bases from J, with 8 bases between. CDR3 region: CASSLMGSYGYTF. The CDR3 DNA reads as TGTGCCAGCAGTTTAATGGGGAGCTATGGCTACACCTTC.

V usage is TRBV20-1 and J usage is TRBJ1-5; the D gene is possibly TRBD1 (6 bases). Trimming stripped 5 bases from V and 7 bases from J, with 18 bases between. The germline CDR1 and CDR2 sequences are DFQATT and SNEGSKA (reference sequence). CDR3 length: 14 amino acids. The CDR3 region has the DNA TGCAGTGCTCGGCTCCGGGACAATTACCAGCCCCAGCATTTT. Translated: CSARLRDNYQPQHF.

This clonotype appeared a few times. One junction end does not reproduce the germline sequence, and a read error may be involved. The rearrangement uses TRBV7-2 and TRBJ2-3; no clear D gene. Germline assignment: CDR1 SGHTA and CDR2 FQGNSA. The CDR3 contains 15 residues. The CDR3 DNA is TGTGCCAGCAGATTAGGACCCTACACCACGGATACGCAGTATTTT. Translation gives CASRLGPYTTDTQYF.

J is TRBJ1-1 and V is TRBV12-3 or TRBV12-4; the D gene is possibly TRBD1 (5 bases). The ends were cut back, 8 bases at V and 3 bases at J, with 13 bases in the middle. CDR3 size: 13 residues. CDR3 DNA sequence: TGTGCCAGCTGCACGACAGACTACACTGAAGCTTTCTTT. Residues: CASCTTDYTEAFF.